This TCR beta chain stems from a study of blood T cell repertoires in COVID-19. Study background: Nucleic acid was either cDNA or gDNA, and it came from T cells, B-cell-depleted T cells, or PBMCs.

In the original analysis: Researchers report that nucleated cell counts were estimated from reference gene primer amplification. Clones were read by immunoSEQ multiplex PCR, and TCRdb kept only the in-frame ones, dropping some. That table supplies the V and J calls and clone size; D and trimming were determined from the DNA. The sample holds tens of thousands of clones, 84% seen once. V shed 3 bases, J shed 5 bases, and the junction held 14 bases outside the gene matches. The CDR3 spans 16 residues. CDR1 is DFQATT, CDR2 SNEGSKA, per germline (reference sequence). The V gene is TRBV20-1, the J gene TRBJ2-7; TRBD1 matches at 9 bases. The sequence came from a human donor in a cohort sampled during active COVID-19. The material sequenced was peripheral blood. The CDR3 is CSASGSLGTGKDEQYF. CDR3 coding DNA: TGCAGTGCTAGTGGGAGCCTCGGGACAGGGAAGGACGAGCAGTACTTC.